A single sample is the source of the 7 T cell receptor beta chains below, sequenced in a study of blood T cell repertoires in COVID-19. Measured with immunoSEQ multiplex PCR; TCRdb has only the in-frame clones, and not every one. The table has tens of thousands of clones, 86% seen once. The sample taken for sequencing was peripheral blood. The source is a woman aged 55 to 70 with acute or convalescent COVID-19.

This clone was picked up a small number of times. This sequence joins TRBV5-1 and TRBJ2-3; D perhaps matches TRBD2 (5 bases). V lost 0 bases and J 6 bases, leaving 11 bases between the germline ends. This CDR3 is built from 14 residues. Germline CDR1 reads SGHRS; CDR2 reads YFSETQ. The CDR3 reads CASSLAGIADTQYF. DNA for the CDR3: TGCGCCAGCAGCTTGGCGGGAATAGCCGATACGCAGTATTTT.

This clone was recorded only once. The chain employs TRBV7-2 and TRBJ1-2; D gene ambiguous. The CDR3 is 14 amino acids. V lost 0 bases, J lost 0 bases, and 5 bases lay in between. CDR1 SGHTA and CDR2 FQGNSA come from the germline V gene. CDR3 in amino acids: CASSLAVANYGYTF. CDR3 nucleotides: TGTGCCAGCAGCTTAGCGGTAGCTAACTATGGCTACACCTTC.

The V gene is TRBV19, the J gene TRBJ1-5, with D possibly TRBD1 on 5 matching bases. The CDR3 extends over 15 amino acids. V was clipped by 0 bases and J by 9 bases, with 15 bases between them. The germline CDR1 and CDR2 sequences are LNHDA and SQIVND (reference sequence). CDR3 DNA sequence: TGTGCCAGTAGTATAGACAGGGATAAAGTTTGGCCCCAGCATTTT. Translation: CASSIDRDKVWPQHF.

The chain joins TRBV12-3 or TRBV12-4 to TRBJ1-4, with a weak D call TRBD1 (6 bases). V was shortened by 5 bases and J by 8 bases, with 12 bases between the two germline ends. The length of the CDR3 is 13 residues. This CDR3 reads CASSGQNREKLFF. The CDR3 nucleotides read TGTGCCAGCAGTGGACAGAATCGAGAAAAACTGTTTTTT.

V usage is TRBV7-8 and J usage is TRBJ1-4; D is perhaps TRBD1 (5 bases). The germline CDR1 and CDR2 sequences are SGHVS and FQNEAQ. Trimming shortened V by 2 bases and J by 8 bases, and 15 bases separated the two germline ends. The CDR3 extends over 15 amino acids. The CDR3 region has the DNA TGTGCCAGCAGCTTACGGGGGGACTTTGGGGAAAAACTGTTTTTT. It translates to CASSLRGDFGEKLFF.

The genes are TRBV5-6 and TRBJ2-7; 8 bases line up with TRBD2. Germline CDR1 reads SGHDT; CDR2 reads YYEEEE. The CDR3 extends over 14 amino acids. J lost 3 bases, V lost 4 bases, and 6 bases had no gene match. The CDR3 DNA follows: TGTGCCAGCAGCCTCGGGGGGGCCCACTACGAGCAGTACTTC. This encodes CASSLGGAHYEQYF.

V usage is TRBV2 and J usage is TRBJ1-5, with 8 bases lining up with TRBD1. V shed 5 bases and J 2 bases; nucleotides not matched to a gene: 5. Germline V gives CDR1 SNHLY, CDR2 FYNNEI. The CDR3 is 15 amino acids. CDR3: CASSPQGAGNQPQHF. The CDR3 coding sequence is TGTGCCAGCAGTCCCCAGGGGGCTGGCAATCAGCCCCAGCATTTT. Combining the CDR3 with reference TRBV2 and TRBJ1-5 gives the whole variable domain EPEVTQTPSHQVTQMGQEVILRCVPISNHLYFYWYRQILGQKVEFLVSFYNNEISEKSEIFDDQFSVERPDGSNFTLKIRSTKLEDSAMYFCASSPQGAGNQPQHFGDGTRLSIL.